The 26 T cell receptor beta chains listed next were all sequenced from one sample in a study of blood T cell repertoires in COVID-19. The data were produced by immunoSEQ multiplex PCR, yet TCRdb's version contains in-frame clones alone and is incomplete. Found here are approximately 200,000 clones, 84% of them singletons; the top ten hold roughly 10%. The material sequenced was peripheral blood. Every receptor here comes from a woman of 80 years or more with COVID-19, enrolled during active disease.

The J gene is TRBJ2-1, the V gene TRBV3-1 (or the pseudogene TRBV3-2); TRBD2 aligns across 7 bases. CDR3 size: 16 residues. Germline loops: CDR1 LGHDT, CDR2 YNNKEL (reference sequence). V lost 0 bases to trimming and J lost 4 bases; unmatched junction nucleotides: 6. The CDR3 region has the DNA TGTGCCAGCAGCCAAGATCCTCGGACTAGTTACAATGAGCAGTTCTTC. It encodes CASSQDPRTSYNEQFF.

This clone was recorded once. V and J are TRBV12-2 and TRBJ2-1; the D call of TRBD1 is as the table states it, not checked on the DNA. TRBV12-2 is a documented pseudogene. The CDR3 spans 13 residues. The CDR3 here is CAKKRGRVAEQFF. The CDR3 region has the DNA TGTGCAAAAAAGAGGGGGCGCGTGGCTGAGCAGTTCTTC.

This clone was detected a few times. The chain couples TRBV7-9 to TRBJ2-2; 7 bases line up with TRBD1. This CDR3 comprises 14 residues. V shed 4 bases, J shed 4 bases, and the junction held 3 bases outside the gene matches. The germline V gene encodes CDR1 SEHNR and CDR2 FQNEAQ (reference sequence). The CDR3 protein is CASSSTGFTGELFF. In DNA, the CDR3 is TGTGCCAGCAGCTCGACAGGGTTCACCGGGGAGCTGTTTTTT.

The chain couples TRBV21-1 to TRBJ2-6; the table's D call TRBD1 went unverified against the DNA. TRBV21-1 is a known pseudogene. This CDR3 is built from 19 residues. The CDR3 spells CASSKRGPHVYSGANVLTF. CDR3 bases: TGTGCCAGCAGCAAAAGGGGTCCCCACGTCTACTCTGGGGCCAACGTCCTGACTTTC.

The chain couples TRBV7-6 to TRBJ2-5; 7 bases agree with TRBD2. Germline V CDR1 and CDR2: SGHVS, FNYEAQ. J gave up 2 bases and V 5 bases, and 8 bases lay outside the gene matches. This CDR3 comprises 15 residues. The DNA for the CDR3 is TGTGCCAGCAGCGACCCGGGGGGACCACAAGAGACCCAGTACTTC. Translation: CASSDPGGPQETQYF.

The rearrangement uses TRBV5-1 and TRBJ1-4, with D possibly being TRBD1 (5 bases). Trimming removed 7 bases at V and 8 bases at J, with 18 bases between. CDR1 is SGHRS and CDR2 is YFSETQ in the germline V gene. The length of the CDR3 is 14 residues. The CDR3 sequence is CASSTGGPYEKLFF. Written as DNA, the CDR3 is TGCGCCAGCTCAACAGGTGGTCCGTACGAAAAACTGTTTTTT.

The rearrangement joins TRBV7-6 to TRBJ1-3, with 7 bases fitting TRBD1. Germline V gives CDR1 SGHVS, CDR2 FNYEAQ. CDR3 size: 17 residues. Losses at the gene ends were 1 base for V and 0 bases for J; bases not matched to a gene: 6. In DNA form, the CDR3 reads TGTGCCAGCAGCTTAGGGGTACAGGGGCCCTCTGGAAACACCATATATTTT. The encoded protein is CASSLGVQGPSGNTIYF. Full variable domain (rest looked up from reference TRBV7-6 and TRBJ1-3): GAGVSQSPRYKVTKRGQDVALRCDPISGHVSLYWYRQALGQGPEFLTYFNYEAQQDKSGLPNDRFSAERPEGSISTLTIQRTEQRDSAMYRCASSLGVQGPSGNTIYFGEGSWLTVV.

The V call is TRBV19, the J call TRBJ1-6, with D perhaps matching TRBD1 (6 bases). Trimming pared 2 bases from V and 9 bases from J, leaving 23 bases between. CDR3 size: 18 residues. Looked up from germline, CDR1 is LNHDA and CDR2 is SQIVND (reference sequence). CDR3 coding DNA: TGTGCCAGTAGTATATCAAGTCGGCGGGGGCTGCTAGTTTCACCCCTCCACTTT. The encoded protein is CASSISSRRGLLVSPLHF.

V and J are TRBV2 and TRBJ2-3, with 8 bases matching TRBD2. The germline gives CDR1 SNHLY, CDR2 FYNNEI. V shed 4 bases and J 1 base; nucleotides not matched to a gene: 4. CDR3 length: 15 residues. CDR3 sequence (DNA): TGTGCCAGCAGTGTGGCGCGGGGGGGCACAGATACGCAGTATTTT. Amino acids: CASSVARGGTDTQYF.

This chain connects TRBV7-6 to TRBJ2-1; D perhaps matches TRBD2 (5 bases). Germline values: CDR1 SGHVS, CDR2 FNYEAQ. The V end lost 4 bases, the J end lost 2 bases, and 9 bases lay between the germline ends. The CDR3 runs to 14 residues. The CDR3 here is CASSSSRAYNEQFF. The CDR3 region has the DNA TGTGCCAGCAGCTCCTCGAGGGCCTACAATGAGCAGTTCTTC.

The chain combines TRBV28 with TRBJ1-2; D gene unclear. The V end lost 3 bases, the J end lost 0 bases, and 8 bases lay between the germline ends. The CDR3 spans 14 residues. Germline assignment: CDR1 MDHEN and CDR2 SYDVKM. For the CDR3, the DNA is TGTGCCAGCAGTTTCGGTATTTCTAACTATGGCTACACCTTC. This sequence encodes CASSFGISNYGYTF.

The CDR3 spells CAISEETGGSYEQYV. The CDR3 DNA sequence: TGTGCCATCAGTGAGGAGACAGGGGGCTCATACGAGCAGTACGTC. The rearrangement uses TRBV10-3 and TRBJ2-7; 10 bases fit TRBD1. The CDR3 loop spans 15 amino acids. J lost 4 bases, V lost 2 bases, and 5 bases had no gene match. Germline V gene data show CDR1 as ENHRY and CDR2 as SYGVKD.

This clone came up once. The chain combines TRBV7-2 with TRBJ2-3, with 8 nucleotides matching TRBD2. In germline, CDR1 is SGHTA, CDR2 FQGNSA. The CDR3 is made up of 14 amino acids. With V trimmed by 7 bases and J by 3 bases, 6 bases remained unmatched. Here the CDR3 reads CASTRGGHTDTQYF. The CDR3 nucleotides read TGTGCCAGCACCCGGGGGGGCCATACAGATACGCAGTATTTT.

This clone has only one observation. The chain recombines TRBV5-5 with TRBJ2-5, with 14 bases fitting TRBD2. CDR3 length: 16 residues. The ends lost 4 bases at V and 5 bases at J; junction bases unmatched: 7. Germline V gene lookup returns CDR1 SGHKS and CDR2 YYEKEE (reference sequence). The CDR3 DNA reads TGTGCCAGCAGCGACGACCGGACTAGCGGGGGGGAGACCCAGTACTTC. Translated: CASSDDRTSGGETQYF.

The chain is built from TRBV7-3 and TRBJ2-7, with D unclear. The germline V gene encodes CDR1 SGHTA and CDR2 FQGTGA. CDR3 length equals 13 residues. Trimming removed 5 bases at V and 0 bases at J, with 8 bases between. CDR3 in amino acids: CASSATGSYEQYF. The DNA for the CDR3 is TGTGCCAGCAGCGCCACCGGCTCCTACGAGCAGTACTTC.

V is TRBV18 and J is TRBJ2-7, with D maybe TRBD2 (6 bases). This CDR3 comprises 12 residues. The germline CDR1 and CDR2 sequences are KGHSH and LQKENI. Trimming pared 5 bases from V and 5 bases from J, leaving 10 bases between. The chain's CDR3 is CASSGGANEQYF. CDR3 nucleotide sequence: TGTGCCAGCTCAGGAGGGGCGAACGAGCAGTACTTC.

This sequence joins TRBV11-1 and TRBJ2-3, with 9 bases matching TRBD1. The V gene's germline CDR1 is SGHAT and CDR2 FQDESV (reference sequence). The CDR3 length is 16 residues. Germline trimming cut 6 bases from V and 6 bases from J; bases unmatched to any gene: 13. CDR3 protein: CASRLRTGALWDTQYF. The CDR3, as DNA: TGTGCCAGCAGGCTTAGGACAGGGGCCCTATGGGATACGCAGTATTTT. Full variable domain (remainder filled in from reference TRBV11-1 and TRBJ2-3): EAEVAQSPRYKITEKSQAVAFWCDPISGHATLYWYRQILGQGPELLVQFQDESVVDDSQLPKDRFSAERLKGVDSTLKIQPAELGDSAMYLCASRLRTGALWDTQYFGPGTRLTVL.

The rearrangement links TRBV30 to TRBJ2-7; 8 nucleotides agree with TRBD2. The junction had 13 bases not matched to a gene; V was cut back by 4 bases and J by 5 bases. CDR1 is GTSNPN, CDR2 SVGIG, per germline (reference sequence). The CDR3 contains 15 residues. In DNA form, the CDR3 reads TGTGCCTGGAAGGTCGGGGGGGCCTCTCTCCACGAGCAGTACTTC. This codes for CAWKVGGASLHEQYF.

The CDR3 nucleotides are TGTGCCAGCAGTGACCCGGGACACAGGGAGCTGTTTTTT. Protein sequence: CASSDPGHRELFF. The chain employs TRBV6-1 and TRBJ2-2; a possible D gene is TRBD1 (6 bases). The CDR3 is 13 residues long. Germline V gene sequence: CDR1 MNHNS, CDR2 SASEGT. Trimming removed 3 bases from V and 9 bases from J, with 11 bases in between.

The CDR3 loop is CASSIRTGGNTEAFF. Written as DNA, the CDR3 is TGCGCCAGCAGCATAAGGACAGGGGGTAACACTGAAGCTTTCTTT. This chain connects TRBV5-1 to TRBJ1-1, with TRBD1 matching over 10 bases. CDR3 length: 15 amino acids. Germline assignment: CDR1 SGHRS and CDR2 YFSETQ. V was pared by 4 bases and J by 2 bases, with 5 bases of the junction left unmatched.

The chain joins TRBV18 to TRBJ1-6, with TRBD1 matching over 9 bases. The trim removed 6 bases at V and 10 bases at J, leaving 7 bases unmatched. The V gene's germline CDR1 is KGHSH and CDR2 LQKENI. The CDR3 consists of 14 residues. The CDR3 reads CASSSTTGGSPLHF. The CDR3 coding sequence is TGTGCCAGCTCCTCCACGACAGGGGGATCACCCCTCCACTTT.

This rearrangement joins TRBV7-2 to TRBJ2-5; maybe TRBD2 (6 bases). The V end lost 5 bases, the J end lost 3 bases, and 13 bases lay between the germline ends. Germline CDR1 is SGHTA and CDR2 is FQGNSA. The length of the CDR3 is 14 residues. The CDR3 is CASSGRTWEETQYF. The DNA of the CDR3 is TGTGCCAGCAGCGGGAGGACTTGGGAAGAGACCCAGTACTTC.

The rearrangement uses TRBV7-2 and TRBJ1-2; D not resolved. Looked up from germline, CDR1 is SGHTA and CDR2 is FQGNSA. Deletions cut 5 bases from V and 8 bases from J, with 15 bases between. This CDR3 comprises 13 residues. The CDR3 sequence is CASSQPGLRGYTF. DNA of the CDR3: TGTGCCAGCAGCCAGCCAGGCCTTAGAGGCTACACCTTC.

The chain combines TRBV6-1 with TRBJ2-1; no firm D call. V lost 1 base to trimming and J lost 8 bases, with 6 bases between them. Looked up from germline, CDR1 is MNHNS and CDR2 is SASEGT. The length of the CDR3 is 12 residues. The CDR3, as DNA: TGTGCCAGCAGTGAAGTGAGAGATGAGCAGTTCTTC. Its translation is CASSEVRDEQFF.

The chain is built from TRBV6-5 and TRBJ1-1; possibly TRBD1 for D (6 bases). The CDR3 runs 16 residues. The V gene's germline CDR1 is MNHEY and CDR2 SVGAGI. V was pared by 1 base and J by 5 bases, with 17 bases between. CDR3 DNA: TGTGCCAGCAGTTACTTGGTGACAGGTTCCAGGACTGAAGCTTTCTTT. It yields the protein CASSYLVTGSRTEAFF.

The chain employs TRBV5-1 and TRBJ1-4, with D uncertain. The CDR3 consists of 16 residues. Germline V gene lookup returns CDR1 SGHRS and CDR2 YFSETQ. V was cut by 2 bases and J by 7 bases, with 18 bases left in between. The CDR3 coding sequence is TGCGCCAGCAGCTTTTCCCCGGTTGGGTCGGGTGAAAAACTGTTTTTT. This codes for CASSFSPVGSGEKLFF.